The clone carrying this T cell receptor beta chain occurred many times. Ophthalmopathy patients showed a Clinical Activity Score of at least 3, NOSPECS grade of at least 4 and duration under 3 months. Those patients with uncontrolled infection, other autoimmune disease, pregnancy or lactation were excluded. This entry comes from a study of T cells in Graves' hyperthyroidism and ophthalmopathy. RNA transcripts provided the source from which TCR beta CDR3 regions were amplified. The HTBI primer set served for first-round RT-PCR of the TCR CDR3. TCRdb fed the multiplex PCR reads into MiXCR, producing one record per CDR3 protein. The data contain fewer than 500,000 distinct CDR3 sequences, over 12% of them seen just once; the ten biggest clones take up about 12%. The source of this sequence is a man between 18 and 29 years old with Graves' ophthalmopathy. The sample was blood.

Here the CDR3 DNA reads TGTGCCAGCAGTGCAGGGATTCTCTCTGGAAACACCATATATTTT. This translates into CASSAGILSGNTIYF. J is TRBJ1-3 and V is TRBV6-1; TRBD1 is a possible D gene (5 bases). The CDR3 runs 15 residues. Trimming shortened V by 4 bases and J by 0 bases, and 10 bases separated the two germline ends. Germline CDR1 MNHNS, CDR2 SASEGT.